Below are 20 T cell receptor beta chains sequenced from a single sample in a study of OX40 agonist ivuxolimab in advanced cancers. Assay: immunoSEQ multiplex PCR; the TCRdb copy retains only in-frame clones and omits some. The data show about 26,000 clones, about nine tenths seen once. Sample: CD4+ or CD8+ T cells sorted from blood, taken in a trial of the OX40 agonist ivuxolimab. These receptors were obtained from an adult with an advanced solid tumor such as melanoma, head and neck, liver or kidney cancer.

This chain uses TRBV28 with TRBJ2-7, with 7 positions matching TRBD1. The V and J ends lost 2 bases and 3 bases, in that order; junction bases with no gene match: 1. CDR1 and CDR2 (germline): MDHEN, SYDVKM. This CDR3 contains 13 residues. The CDR3 nucleotides are TGTGCCAGCAGTTTAGGGACAGTCTACGAGCAGTACTTC. Protein product: CASSLGTVYEQYF.

This clone was observed once. This chain connects TRBV5-4 to TRBJ1-4; 9 bases are shared with TRBD1. Germline values: CDR1 SGHNT, CDR2 YYREEE (reference sequence). J was trimmed by 8 bases and V by 4 bases; bases with no gene match: 6. The CDR3 is 14 residues long. The CDR3 spells CASSTGTGREKLFF. The DNA of the CDR3 is TGTGCCAGCAGCACCGGGACAGGGAGGGAAAAACTGTTTTTT.

The count of this clone is one. The chain combines TRBV11-2 with TRBJ2-1; D may correspond to TRBD1 or TRBD2 (5 bases each). V gave up 3 bases and J gave up 4 bases, with 19 bases separating them. The CDR3 extends over 17 amino acids. Germline V lookup: CDR1 SGHAT, CDR2 FQNNGV. The CDR3 nucleotides are TGTGCCAGCAGCTTGACTCGAGGGGAGTGGGGGTACAATGAGCAGTTCTTC. Its translation is CASSLTRGEWGYNEQFF.

V is TRBV5-6 and J is TRBJ1-1; the D is unclear. V was trimmed by 4 bases and J by 0 bases, leaving 10 bases between them. Germline V lookup: CDR1 SGHDT, CDR2 YYEEEE. The CDR3 contains 14 residues. The CDR3 DNA sequence: TGTGCCAGCAGCCTGGGAACTGTGAACACTGAAGCTTTCTTT. Translating gives CASSLGTVNTEAFF.

This chain uses TRBV13 with TRBJ2-7, with D hard to call. In germline, CDR1 is PRHDT, CDR2 FYEKMQ (reference sequence). V was cut by 5 bases and J by 5 bases, with 13 bases left in between. The CDR3 consists of 13 residues. The DNA of the CDR3 is TGTGCCAGCAGCACCGGAGCATATAACGAGCAGTACTTC. Amino acids: CASSTGAYNEQYF. Variable domain in full (rest from reference TRBV13 and TRBJ2-7): AAGVIQSPRHLIKEKRETATLKCYPIPRHDTVYWYQQGPGQDPQFLISFYEKMQSDKGSIPDRFSAQQFSDYHSELNMSSLELGDSALYFCASSTGAYNEQYFGPGTRLTVT.

With respect to this clone: This sample also contains other DNA sequences that code for the same CDR3. The chain uses TRBV18 and TRBJ1-1; tentatively, D is TRBD1 (6 bases). Germline CDR1 is KGHSH and CDR2 is LQKENI. Trimming cost V 2 bases and J 1 base, with 11 bases left between them. The CDR3 runs to 15 residues. The CDR3 reads CASSPVTGANTEAFF. CDR3 sequence (DNA): TGTGCCAGCTCACCAGTTACGGGGGCGAACACTGAAGCTTTCTTT.

This chain joins TRBV7-3 and TRBJ2-7, with D perhaps TRBD1 (6 bases). V was trimmed by 4 bases and J by 0 bases, leaving 19 bases between them. The CDR3 consists of 17 residues. Germline CDR1 is SGHTA and CDR2 is FQGTGA. CDR3 coding DNA: TGTGCCAGCAGCTCACAACTTGGACAGCGAAGCTCCTACGAGCAGTACTTC. It codes for CASSSQLGQRSSYEQYF.

This clone was recorded once. The V gene is TRBV6-5, the J gene TRBJ2-1, with D perhaps matching TRBD1 (5 bases). Trimming removed 10 bases at V and 11 bases at J, with 12 bases between. This CDR3 is 10 amino acids long. From germline, CDR1 is MNHEY and CDR2 SVGAGI. CDR3 DNA sequence: TGTGCCACCCTAGACAGCCAGCAGTTCTTC. Amino acid sequence: CATLDSQQFF.

The chain uses TRBV4-3 and TRBJ2-7; D possibly corresponds to TRBD1 (6 bases). The length of the CDR3 is 15 residues. Looked up from germline, CDR1 is LGHNA and CDR2 is YSLEER. The ends were cut back, 0 bases at V and 3 bases at J, with 12 bases in the middle. The CDR3 nucleotides are TGCGCCAGCAGCCAAGACCCAGGGGCGGGCTACGAGCAGTACTTC. Amino acids: CASSQDPGAGYEQYF.

The chain uses TRBV6-4 and TRBJ2-2; D unresolved. Germline CDR1 and CDR2: MRHNA and SNTAGT. The germline V and J ends were trimmed by 2 bases and 5 bases, with 6 bases remaining between them. The length of the CDR3 is 13 residues. The chain's CDR3 is CASSDVETGELFF. CDR3 coding DNA: TGTGCCAGCAGTGACGTGGAGACCGGGGAGCTGTTTTTT.

This chain links TRBV9 with TRBJ2-1; possibly TRBD1 for D (5 bases). V gave up 3 bases and J gave up 10 bases, with 17 bases separating them. This CDR3 has 14 residues. Germline V CDR1 and CDR2: SGDLS, YYNGEE. CDR3 bases: TGTGCCAGCAGCGACGTACGGTCTCCAGGGGAGCAGTTCTTC. As protein: CASSDVRSPGEQFF.

Worth noting for this clone: Without the conserved terminal phenylalanine or tryptophan, this CDR3 likely stems from a read error. The DNA is omitted, as the CDR3 cannot be located on it reliably, and the CDR3 follows TCRdb's listing. The chain couples TRBV20-1 to TRBJ2-6; the table's D call, TRBD2, was not checked against the DNA. The CDR3 has 9 amino acids, counting both end residues. CDR1 is DFQATT and CDR2 is SNEGSKA in the germline V gene (reference sequence). The CDR3 sequence is CSARVGLAL.

This rearrangement joins TRBV6-4 to TRBJ1-6, with unresolved D. Trimming shortened V by 0 bases and J by 5 bases, and 5 bases separated the two germline ends. This CDR3 is 14 amino acids long. CDR1 and CDR2 from the germline V gene are MRHNA and SNTAGT. The CDR3 bases are TGTGCCAGCAGTGACTCCGGAGATAATTCACCCCTCCACTTT. This sequence encodes CASSDSGDNSPLHF.

V and J are TRBV27 and TRBJ2-1, with 7 bases lining up with TRBD2. This CDR3 is built from 14 residues. V lost 6 bases to trimming and J lost 1 base; unmatched junction nucleotides: 3. From germline, CDR1 is MNHEY and CDR2 SMNVEV (reference sequence). CDR3 coding DNA: TGTGCCAGCAGGCGACTAGCTTCCTACAATGAGCAGTTCTTC. This gives the protein CASRRLASYNEQFF.

The chain couples TRBV5-1 to TRBJ2-3, with 11 bases matching TRBD2. Germline trimming cut 4 bases from V and 2 bases from J; bases unmatched to any gene: 9. Per the germline V gene, CDR1 is SGHRS and CDR2 is YFSETQ. The CDR3 consists of 17 residues. The CDR3 sequence is CASSPWGTSGYTDTQYF. The CDR3 coding sequence is TGCGCCAGCAGCCCCTGGGGGACTAGCGGATACACAGATACGCAGTATTTT. Using reference TRBV5-1 and TRBJ2-3 for the parts outside the CDR3, the full variable domain is KAGVTQTPRYLIKTRGQQVTLSCSPISGHRSVSWYQQTPGQGLQFLFEYFSETQRNKGNFPGRFSGRQFSNSRSEMNVSTLELGDSALYLCASSPWGTSGYTDTQYFGPGTRLTVL.

The chain employs TRBV6-1 and TRBJ1-2; D is unclear. Germline V gene lookup returns CDR1 MNHNS and CDR2 SASEGT. The CDR3 totals 12 residues. Trimming took off 6 bases at V and 1 base at J, with 6 bases between the two ends. The CDR3 is CASRAFNYGYTF. In nucleotides, the CDR3 is TGTGCCAGCAGGGCCTTTAACTATGGCTACACCTTC.

The V call is TRBV10-2, the J call TRBJ2-1; 10 bases align to TRBD2. CDR1 is WSHSY, CDR2 SAAADI, per germline. V gave up 6 bases and J gave up 6 bases; unmatched junction bases: 8. The CDR3 consists of 15 residues. CDR3 in amino acids: CASRGLAGGGNEQFF. The CDR3, as DNA: TGCGCCAGCAGGGGCTTAGCGGGAGGTGGCAATGAGCAGTTCTTC.

This chain connects TRBV27 to TRBJ2-5; perhaps TRBD1 as D (6 bases). Deletions cut 2 bases from V and 1 base from J, with 14 bases between. Germline CDR1 and CDR2: MNHEY and SMNVEV (reference sequence). The CDR3 sequence is 16 residues long. CDR3 sequence (DNA): TGTGCCAGCAGTTTAGTGGGACAATCCCTCCAAGAGACCCAGTACTTC. It specifies CASSLVGQSLQETQYF.

CDR3 DNA sequence: TGTGCCAGCAGCGCAGGCATCTCCTACGAGCAGTACTTC. Its translation: CASSAGISYEQYF. J is TRBJ2-7 and V is TRBV14; D remains ambiguous. The CDR3 contains 13 residues. Germline assignment: CDR1 SGHDN and CDR2 FVKESK. V was pared by 5 bases and J by 0 bases, with 8 bases between.

V usage is TRBV7-9 and J usage is TRBJ2-5; D might be TRBD2 (7 bases). V was cut by 6 bases and J by 2 bases, with 13 bases left in between. Germline V gene lookup returns CDR1 SEHNR and CDR2 FQNEAQ (reference sequence). The CDR3 has 14 residues. CDR3 sequence reads: CASSGGGVQETQYF. Written as DNA, the CDR3 is TGTGCCAGCAGTGGGGGGGGCGTTCAAGAGACCCAGTACTTC.